These 26 T cell receptor beta chains were all obtained from the same sample, sequenced in a study. Cells sorted as Tregs were CD4+, CD25+ and CD127-/low. TCRdb redid the calling of the 5' RACE reads with MiXCR, one entry per CDR3 protein. The sample records roughly 30,000 distinct CDR3 sequences, 25% to 30% being singletons. Specimen: tumor-infiltrating Tregs sorted from the breast tumor. The receptors derive from a female donor with breast cancer.

This clonotype was detected ten times or more. For the CDR3, the DNA is TGCAGCGTTGAAGGTAGCGGGAGGACTTCCCGGAGGAATGAGCAGTTCTTC. Protein product: CSVEGSGRTSRRNEQFF. The V gene is TRBV29-1, the J gene TRBJ2-1; TRBD2 matches 10 bases. CDR3 length equals 17 residues. In germline, CDR1 is SQVTM, CDR2 ANQGSEA. The ends lost 1 base at V and 7 bases at J; junction bases unmatched: 13.

This clonotype was detected once. This sequence joins TRBV15 and TRBJ2-7; D is perhaps TRBD2 (5 bases). Germline V gives CDR1 LNHNV, CDR2 YYDKDF (reference sequence). The V end lost 1 base, the J end lost 0 bases, and 10 bases lay between the germline ends. The CDR3 extends over 15 amino acids. CDR3 loop: CATSRAGGASYEQYF. Here the CDR3 DNA reads TGTGCCACCAGCAGAGCAGGAGGAGCCTCCTACGAGCAGTACTTC.

This clonotype has a count of ten or more. CDR3 protein: CASSLDRQNTEAFF. The CDR3 DNA is TGCGCCAGCAGTCTGGACAGGCAGAACACTGAAGCTTTCTTT. This chain links TRBV5-1 with TRBJ1-1; TRBD1 aligns across 7 bases. The V segment lost 5 bases and the J segment 1 base; nucleotides outside the gene matches: 5. The V gene's germline CDR1 is SGHRS and CDR2 YFSETQ. The CDR3 covers 14 residues.

This clonotype has just one count. The germline gene is not matched at one end of the junction; a read error may be the cause. V gene TRBV12-3 or TRBV12-4 combines with J gene TRBJ1-3; 8 nucleotides agree with TRBD1. The CDR3 runs to 16 residues. The CDR3 DNA follows: TGTGCCAGCAGTTCTCGTCAGGGGGCGGCTGGAAACGCCATATATTTT. It codes for CASSSRQGAAGNAIYF.

A few counts support this clonotype. A read error may explain this, as a much larger clone is one base away. This chain connects TRBV20-1 to TRBJ2-1, with a possible D match to TRBD2 (6 bases). Germline-derived CDR1 and CDR2 are DFQATT and SNEGSKA (reference sequence). The CDR3 contains 14 residues. The CDR3: CSSWGLQSYNKQFF. For the CDR3, the DNA is TGCAGTTCATGGGGACTCCAAAGCTACAATAAGCAGTTCTTC.

The V call is TRBV20-1, the J call TRBJ2-2; TRBD2 matches at 8 bases. The V and J ends lost 2 bases and 0 bases, in that order; junction bases with no gene match: 2. The CDR3 is 15 amino acids. Germline loops: CDR1 DFQATT, CDR2 SNEGSKA (reference sequence). CDR3 region: CSARRGGANTGELFF. The CDR3 nucleotides are TGCAGTGCTAGACGGGGGGGAGCGAACACCGGGGAGCTGTTTTTT.

This clonotype was observed at least ten times. V is TRBV9 and J is TRBJ1-3, with 10 nucleotides matching TRBD1. This CDR3 has 16 amino acids. Germline V gene data show CDR1 as SGDLS and CDR2 as YYNGEE. The J segment lost 4 bases and the V segment lost 3 bases, leaving 7 bases of the junction unmatched. CDR3 sequence: CASSEPGTGDGNTIYF. Here the CDR3 DNA reads TGTGCCAGCAGCGAGCCCGGGACAGGGGACGGAAACACCATATATTTT.

This clonotype was found many times. CDR3 DNA sequence: TGCAGTGCTCGACAGGTCAGCTCCTACAATGAGCAGTTCTTC. Its translation: CSARQVSSYNEQFF. V usage is TRBV20-1 and J usage is TRBJ2-1; D is perhaps TRBD1 (6 bases). V was cut by 5 bases and J by 0 bases, with 11 bases left in between. CDR1 DFQATT and CDR2 SNEGSKA come from the germline V gene (reference sequence). This CDR3 has 14 amino acids.

This clonotype was detected many times. DNA of the CDR3: TGCAGCGCCCCGACAGATACCTACGCTGAAGCTTTCTTT. Protein product: CSAPTDTYAEAFF. The chain is built from TRBV29-1 and TRBJ1-1; the D gene is possibly TRBD1 (5 bases). Germline V lookup: CDR1 SQVTM, CDR2 ANQGSEA. The CDR3 consists of 13 residues. Trimming pared 7 bases from V and 6 bases from J, leaving 18 bases between.

In its sample, this clonotype was seen a few times. The chain employs TRBV6-6 and TRBJ2-4; D possibly matches TRBD1 or TRBD2 (5 bases each). The ends were cut back, 5 bases at V and 2 bases at J, with 13 bases in the middle. The CDR3 totals 15 residues. Germline-derived CDR1 and CDR2 are MNHNY and SVGAGI (reference sequence). The CDR3 is CASSRGDLTKNIQYF. CDR3 coding DNA: TGTGCCAGCAGTAGAGGGGATCTGACCAAAAACATTCAGTACTTC.

The table lists this clonotype with many counts. This chain uses TRBV20-1 with TRBJ2-1; 8 bases line up with TRBD2. The length of the CDR3 is 15 residues. J lost 5 bases, V lost 3 bases, and 9 bases had no gene match. Germline loops: CDR1 DFQATT, CDR2 SNEGSKA (reference sequence). The CDR3 protein is CSASPGLGRDNEQFF. CDR3 nucleotides: TGCAGTGCTAGTCCGGGACTAGGGAGAGACAATGAGCAGTTCTTC.

At least ten counts were recorded for this clonotype. The V gene is TRBV20-1, the J gene TRBJ2-2; possible D gene TRBD1, 6 bases. CDR3 length: 15 residues. In germline, CDR1 is DFQATT, CDR2 SNEGSKA (reference sequence). Trimming left V 3 bases short and J 8 bases short, with 19 bases between. CDR3: CSARRGGTGLGELFF. The CDR3 nucleotides read TGCAGTGCTAGGAGAGGGGGTACAGGGTTGGGGGAGCTGTTTTTT.

By its share, this clonotype is medium-sized. The rearrangement links TRBV7-3 to TRBJ2-1; 11 bases agree with TRBD2. Trimming removed 0 bases from V and 2 bases from J; junction bases left unmatched: 3. The CDR3 totals 17 residues. In germline, CDR1 is SGHTA, CDR2 FQGTGA. Here the CDR3 reads CASSLTGLAVTYNEQFF. The CDR3 DNA reads TGTGCCAGCAGCTTAACGGGACTAGCGGTTACCTACAATGAGCAGTTCTTC. The entire variable domain, with the rest obtained from reference TRBV7-3 and TRBJ2-1, is as follows: GAGVSQTPSNKVTEKGKYVELRCDPISGHTALYWYRQSLGQGPEFLIYFQGTGAADDSGLPNDRFFAVRPEGSVSTLKIQRTERGDSAVYLCASSLTGLAVTYNEQFFGPGTRLTVL.

This clonotype appeared once. Germline is not matched at one junction end, which may reflect a read error. V usage is TRBV24-1 and J usage is TRBJ2-5; no firm D call. This CDR3 is built from 13 residues. The V gene's germline CDR1 is KGHDR and CDR2 SFDVKD. The CDR3 DNA sequence: TGTGCCACCAGTGAGCCGAACCAAGAGGCCCAGTACTTC. Translation: CATSEPNQEAQYF.

Only a few counts were recorded for this clonotype. The DNA for the CDR3 is TGTGCCAGTTCAAAGAGGGCAGGAAATAGCAATCAGCCCCAGCATTTT. It translates to CASSKRAGNSNQPQHF. This chain uses TRBV12-3 or TRBV12-4 with TRBJ1-5; D ambiguous. Trimming shortened V by 9 bases and J by 0 bases, and 18 bases separated the two germline ends. The CDR3 has 16 amino acids.

As concerns this clonotype: A much larger clone sits a single nucleotide away, making a read error possible. The CDR3 end shows no conserved phenylalanine or tryptophan, and so a read error is likely. The CDR3 spells CASSQTSTTQYY. The CDR3 DNA follows: TGTGCCAGCAGCCAAACTAGCACCACCCAGTACTAC. J is TRBJ2-5 and V is TRBV14, with a possible D match to TRBD2 (6 bases). CDR3 length: 12 residues. Germline CDR1 reads SGHDN; CDR2 reads FVKESK. V was shortened by 2 bases and J by 8 bases, with 9 bases between the two germline ends.

This clonotype was seen at least ten times. This chain joins TRBV15 and TRBJ1-1, with TRBD1 as a possible D gene (6 bases). From germline, CDR1 is LNHNV and CDR2 YYDKDF (reference sequence). V dropped 5 bases and J dropped 4 bases, with 11 bases sitting between them. The CDR3 consists of 13 residues. CDR3 sequence (DNA): TGTGCCACCAGCGGCTTACAGGGCACTGAAGCTTTCTTT. Translating gives CATSGLQGTEAFF. The full variable domain, with the rest looked up from reference TRBV15 and TRBJ1-1, is DAMVIQNPRYQVTQFGKPVTLSCSQTLNHNVMYWYQQKSSQAPKLLFHYYDKDFNNEADTPDNFQSRRPNTSFCFLDIRSPGLGDTAMYLCATSGLQGTEAFFGQGTRLTVV.

This clonotype appeared many times. CDR3 DNA: TGTGCCAGCAGCTTAAGGCCTAGCGGCTCCTACAATGAGCAGTTCTTC. It yields the protein CASSLRPSGSYNEQFF. The chain has TRBV11-2 and TRBJ2-1, with TRBD2 matching 7 bases. The germline CDR1 and CDR2 sequences are SGHAT and FQNNGV. The CDR3 covers 16 residues. The trim removed 2 bases at V and 0 bases at J, leaving 4 bases unmatched.

This clonotype has at least ten counts. The J gene is TRBJ2-3, the V gene TRBV9, with TRBD2 identical over 9 bases. The germline V gene encodes CDR1 SGDLS and CDR2 YYNGEE. This CDR3 has 16 amino acids. The J segment lost 3 bases and the V segment lost 4 bases, leaving 9 bases of the junction unmatched. The chain's CDR3 is CASSYLGAGGTDTQYF. CDR3 coding DNA: TGTGCCAGCAGCTATTTGGGAGCGGGAGGTACAGATACGCAGTATTTT.

This clonotype was detected many times. The chain carries TRBV24-1 and TRBJ2-1; TRBD1 might be the D (7 bases). Trimming pared 8 bases from V and 9 bases from J, leaving 19 bases between. This CDR3 region has 14 residues. CDR1 is KGHDR and CDR2 is SFDVKD in the germline V gene. The CDR3 coding sequence is TGTGCCACCACCGACAGCGCTCAGGGGGGTGAGCAGTTCTTC. Amino acid sequence: CATTDSAQGGEQFF.

In regard to this clonotype: This may be a read error: a much more frequent sequence differs by one nucleotide. CDR3: CATSRDFGRAEAFF. The CDR3 DNA sequence: TGTGCCACCAGCAGAGATTTTGGAAGGGCTGAAGCTTTCTTT. The J gene is TRBJ1-1, the V gene TRBV15; D is ambiguous. The CDR3 covers 14 residues. CDR1 LNHNV and CDR2 YYDKDF come from the germline V gene (reference sequence). The V gene lost 0 bases and the J gene lost 6 bases, with 11 bases spanning the gap.

This clonotype was detected ten times or more. The DNA for the CDR3 is TGTGCCAGCAGTCTCAGGGGCGGGAGGGCGAATGAGCAGTTCTTC. Amino acid sequence: CASSLRGGRANEQFF. The chain has TRBV7-2 and TRBJ2-1, with 9 bases that match TRBD2. J was trimmed by 7 bases and V by 6 bases; bases with no gene match: 10. Germline V gene sequence: CDR1 SGHTA, CDR2 FQGNSA. The CDR3 has 15 amino acids.

This clonotype was found a few times. The J gene is TRBJ1-2, the V gene TRBV5-1, with D hard to call. V shed 4 bases and J shed 4 bases, with 14 bases lying between them. This CDR3 region has 14 residues. Germline V gene data show CDR1 as SGHRS and CDR2 as YFSETQ. This CDR3 reads CASSPPGRSYGYTF. CDR3 DNA sequence: TGCGCCAGCAGCCCCCCGGGCAGGAGCTATGGCTACACCTTC.

As concerns this clonotype: A much larger clone lies a single base off, so this may be a read error. This chain uses TRBV7-9 with TRBJ1-1; possible D gene TRBD1, 5 bases. CDR1 and CDR2 from the germline V gene are SEHNR and FQNEAQ (reference sequence). This CDR3 is built from 13 residues. CDR3 bases: TGTGCCAGCAGCTTATCAGGGAGGGGTGAAGCTCTCTTT. Protein: CASSLSGRGEALF.

The chain joins TRBV10-3 to TRBJ2-1; D possibly corresponds to TRBD1 (6 bases). The CDR3 contains 17 residues. The V end was cut by 2 bases, the J end by 4 bases, with 18 bases between. Germline CDR1 and CDR2: ENHRY and SYGVKD. Written as DNA, the CDR3 is TGTGCCATCAGTGAGCCCCAGGACAGCCTTAATTACAATGAGCAGTTCTTC. Protein product: CAISEPQDSLNYNEQFF.

The rearrangement joins TRBV7-9 to TRBJ2-7; 8 positions match TRBD2. The trim removed 4 bases at V and 5 bases at J, leaving 4 bases unmatched. Germline V gene sequence: CDR1 SEHNR, CDR2 FQNEAQ (reference sequence). This CDR3 spans 13 amino acids. The CDR3 protein is CASSSSGGHEQYF. The CDR3 nucleotides read TGTGCCAGCAGCTCCTCGGGAGGGCACGAGCAGTACTTC. The full variable domain, with the rest looked up from reference TRBV7-9 and TRBJ2-7, is DTGVSQNPRHKITKRGQNVTFRCDPISEHNRLYWYRQTLGQGPEFLTYFQNEAQLEKSRLLSDRFSAERPKGSFSTLEIQRTEQGDSAMYLCASSSSGGHEQYFGPGTRLTVT.